This paragraph reports one T cell receptor (beta chain). Its antigen is not yet known. There are no base qualities to consult, and no much larger clone falls within one base. This sample was included in a study of beta chain features in type 1 diabetes (dated by TCRdb to 2016 to 2019). Turning to the overall study: No differences in mean age, gender distribution, total cell number or subset yield were found between patients and healthy donors. Across all samples, some 99 million sorted cells were examined, and cell number per subset correlated strongly with RNA yield. In the study, TCRB repertoires of sorted circulating CD4+ T cell subsets from recently diagnosed type 1 diabetes patients were compared with those of matched healthy donors. Naive and central memory subsets were obtained from all 30 or so donors, but regulatory and stem cell-like memory subsets were isolated from only 8 patients and roughly eight healthy donors. Broader findings and caveats from the paper: A moderate but significant shortening of TCRB CDR3 length was observed in type 1 diabetes patients in all four CD4+ subsets. Only small numbers of individuals were included in the HLA sub-analyses, which left unresolved whether HLA type had any influence on TCRB rearrangement. Because cDNA rather than genomic DNA was sequenced, highly expressing activated cells could have been over-represented, although no difference in activation and CD3 levels was found between groups. The naive, central memory and regulatory TCRB repertoires appeared to resemble one another more closely among patients than among healthy donors. PCR may preferentially amplify shorter templates, but because patient and control samples were amplified and corrected together, any resulting skew would affect both groups equally. Patients with type 1 diabetes made fewer insertions and deleted more nucleotides at VDJ recombination sites, implying thymic rearrangement abnormalities.

V and J are truncated by 0 bases and 5 bases respectively, leaving an intervening sequence of 7 bases. The CDR3 runs 13 residues from the cysteine to the phenylalanine. The DNA shown is the 39-base CDR3, in frame from base 1. From the germline V gene (reference sequence), CDR1 is SGHNT and CDR2 is YYREEE. The High Capacity cDNA Reverse Transcription Kit was used to reverse transcribe all of the isolated RNA, meaning that expressed TCRB transcripts were what got sequenced. Deep immunoSEQ sequencing was performed on naive, central memory and regulatory T cell samples, with an average of approximately 4 million total reads per sample. After sorted cells were lysed in RLT buffer, RNA was extracted with DNase-treated RNeasy Micro or Mini kits, with the choice depending on cell number. To prevent cross-contamination, every cell subset was processed on its own, while patient and healthy donor samples were processed together. The immunoSEQ multiplex PCR was used to amplify TCRB sequences from cDNA, generating 87-bp fragments that spanned the CDR3 region. Sequencing of the amplicons was done on the Illumina HiSeq platform. The authors processed their data as follows. PCR bias was corrected computationally using synthetic template baselines, and reads within Hamming distance 2 were collapsed, with unmergeable singletons discarded. Reads were aligned to IMGT to assign V, D and J genes, CDR3 length, and insertions or deletions at six rearrangement sites. Clonotype counts were normalized to sorted cell number within each subset before computing true diversity and Gini coefficients with the tcR R package. Repertoire sharing was quantified using the overlap coefficient calculated on TCRB nucleotide sequences. TCRdb stores this immuneACCESS table with in-frame sequences only. Part of the clones is absent; in the studies checked, under half of the shortfall reflects unresolved V genes, and no reason is known for the rest. V and J calls and clone size follow that table, whereas D and trimming were derived from the DNA. The sample has some 200,000 clones on record, approximately 10% of them singletons. The ten most abundant clones make up 1% to 1.5% of the sample.

A single peripheral blood draw of around 120 mL on average was collected from each donor into heparinised tubes. Naive, central memory, regulatory and stem cell-like memory CD4+ T cells were sorted on a BD FACSAria II using a panel including CD45RO, CCR7, CD25, CD127, CD95 and CD27. Purity was above 95% for every sorted population. PBMCs were isolated right away by Lymphoprep density gradient centrifugation and were stained directly, without culture. So that batch effects would be minimized, each experiment stained and sorted samples in pairs, pairing one healthy donor with one patient. This TCR was recovered from a man younger than 35 in good health. Sequenced sample: central memory CD4+ T cells from blood. The chain uses TRBV5-4 and TRBJ2-3, with the D gene not confidently named. The CDR3 region reads CASSLGSEDTQYF. Read as DNA, the sequence is TGTGCCAGCAGCTTGGGCAGTGAAGATACGCAGTATTTT.